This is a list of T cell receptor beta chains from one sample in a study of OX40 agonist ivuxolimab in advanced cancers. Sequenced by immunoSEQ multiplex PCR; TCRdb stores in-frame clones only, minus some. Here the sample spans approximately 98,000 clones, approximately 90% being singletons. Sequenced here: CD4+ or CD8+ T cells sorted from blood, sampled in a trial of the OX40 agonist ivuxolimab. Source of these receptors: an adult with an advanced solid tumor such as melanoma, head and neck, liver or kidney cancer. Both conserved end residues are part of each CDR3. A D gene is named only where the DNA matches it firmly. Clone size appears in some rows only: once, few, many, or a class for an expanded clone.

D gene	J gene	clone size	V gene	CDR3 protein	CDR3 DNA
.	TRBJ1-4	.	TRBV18	CASSRRGEFGEKLFF	TGTGCCAGCTCACGACGAGGGGAATTTGGGGAAAAACTGTTTTTT
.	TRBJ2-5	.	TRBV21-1	CASHEADPRETQYF	TGTGCCAGCCACGAGGCAGACCCAAGGGAGACCCAGTACTTC
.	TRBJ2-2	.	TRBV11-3	CASSLSWEVNTGELFF	TGTGCCAGCAGCTTAAGTTGGGAGGTTAACACCGGGGAGCTGTTTTTT
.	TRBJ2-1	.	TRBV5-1	CASSPSGPSSYNEQFF	TGCGCCAGCAGCCCCAGCGGGCCGAGCTCCTACAATGAGCAGTTCTTC
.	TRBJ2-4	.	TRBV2	CASSVVGLGNIQYF	TGTGCCAGCAGTGTCGTTGGACTTGGGAACATTCAGTACTTC
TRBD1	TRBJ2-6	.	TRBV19	CASSIDPGQGASGANVLTF	TGTGCCAGTAGTATAGACCCGGGACAGGGGGCCTCTGGGGCCAACGTCCTGACTTTC
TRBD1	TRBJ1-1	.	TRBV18	CASSPTGATEAFF	TGTGCCAGCTCGCCGACAGGGGCCACTGAAGCTTTCTTT
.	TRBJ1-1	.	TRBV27	CASSFGLVNTEAFF	TGTGCCAGCAGTTTTGGGTTGGTGAACACTGAAGCTTTCTTT
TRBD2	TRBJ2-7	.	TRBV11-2	CASSLVGGYREQYF	TGTGCCAGCAGCCTCGTCGGGGGGTATAGGGAGCAGTACTTC
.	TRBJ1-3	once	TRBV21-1	CASSTSGNTIYF	TGTGCCAGCAGCACCTCTGGAAACACCATATATTTT
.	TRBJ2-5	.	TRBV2	CASSDEGWEQYF	TGTGCCAGCAGTGACGAAGGGTGGGAGCAGTACTTC
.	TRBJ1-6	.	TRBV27	CAGKDEGYNSPLHF	TGTGCTGGAAAAGATGAGGGCTATAATTCACCCCTCCACTTT
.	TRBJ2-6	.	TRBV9	CASSVRLGYMSGANVLTF	TGTGCCAGCAGCGTACGGTTAGGGTACATGTCTGGGGCCAACGTCCTGACTTTC
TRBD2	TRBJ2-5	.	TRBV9	CASSPLGLAGDQETQYF	TGTGCCAGCAGCCCACTTGGACTAGCGGGGGACCAAGAGACCCAGTACTTC
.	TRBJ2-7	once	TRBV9	CASSVAGTTYEQYF	TGTGCCAGCAGCGTAGCGGGGACAACTTACGAGCAGTACTTC
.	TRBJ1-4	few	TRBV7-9	CASSLGSVTNEKLFF	TGTGCCAGCAGCTTAGGATCGGTAACTAATGAAAAACTGTTTTTT
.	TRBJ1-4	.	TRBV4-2	CASSQDATAGDEKLFF	TGTGCCAGCAGCCAAGATGCAACGGCGGGCGATGAAAAACTGTTTTTT
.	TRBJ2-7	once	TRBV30	CAWSATSYEQYF	TGTGCCTGGAGTGCCACATCCTACGAGCAGTACTTC
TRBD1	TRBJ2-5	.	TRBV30	CAWSGQGAAQETQYF	TGTGCCTGGTCCGGACAGGGGGCGGCCCAAGAGACCCAGTACTTC
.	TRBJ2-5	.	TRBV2	CAGGEGAKTQYF	TGTGCCGGGGGGGAGGGGGCGAAGACCCAGTACTTC
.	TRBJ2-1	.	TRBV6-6	CASSQSRSYNEQFF	TGTGCCAGCAGTCAATCCCGCTCCTACAATGAGCAGTTCTTC
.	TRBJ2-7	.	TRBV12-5	CASGRTLYEQYF	TGTGCTAGTGGTCGGACCCTTTACGAGCAGTACTTC
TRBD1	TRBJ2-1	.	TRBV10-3	CASEIDRGRNNEQFF	TGTGCCAGTGAGATTGACAGGGGTCGCAACAATGAGCAGTTCTTC
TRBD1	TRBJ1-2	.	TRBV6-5	CASTHRGQGARGYTF	TGTGCCAGCACCCACAGAGGACAGGGGGCGCGTGGCTACACCTTC
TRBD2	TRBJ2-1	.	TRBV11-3	CASSRGLAGDVDEQFF	TGTGCCAGCAGCCGGGGACTAGCGGGAGATGTAGATGAGCAGTTCTTC
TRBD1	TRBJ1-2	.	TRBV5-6	CASTTGSGYTF	TGTGCCAGCACGACAGGGTCTGGCTACACCTTC
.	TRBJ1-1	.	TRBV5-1	CASSPEGNTEAFF	TGCGCCAGCAGTCCCGAGGGGAACACTGAAGCTTTCTTT
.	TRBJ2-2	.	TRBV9	CASSVGQMNTGELFF	TGTGCCAGCAGCGTAGGGCAGATGAACACCGGGGAGCTGTTTTTT
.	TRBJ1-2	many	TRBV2	CASSGQGNSGYTF	TGTGCCAGCAGCGGTCAAGGGAACAGTGGCTACACCTTC
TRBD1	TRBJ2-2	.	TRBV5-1	CASSIGQEGVGELFF	TGCGCCAGCAGCATCGGACAGGAAGGGGTCGGGGAGCTGTTTTTT
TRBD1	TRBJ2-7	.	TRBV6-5	CASSYWRQGLGEQYF	TGTGCCAGCAGTTACTGGCGACAGGGGTTGGGTGAGCAGTACTTC
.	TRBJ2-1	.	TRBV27	CASSLRGNNEQFF	TGTGCCAGCAGTTTAAGGGGTAACAATGAGCAGTTCTTC
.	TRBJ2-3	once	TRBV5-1	CASSLEGGWSSTDTQYF	TGCGCCAGCAGCTTGGAAGGGGGGTGGTCTAGCACAGATACGCAGTATTTT
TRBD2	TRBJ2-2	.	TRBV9	CASSVGGLAANTGELFF	TGTGCCAGCAGCGTAGGGGGACTAGCAGCGAACACCGGGGAGCTGTTTTTT
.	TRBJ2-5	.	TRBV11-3	CASSLGGSGTETQYF	TGTGCCAGCAGCTTAGGCGGGTCGGGAACAGAGACCCAGTACTTC
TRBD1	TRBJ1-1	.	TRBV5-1	CASSRQGPRVGTPEAFF	TGCGCCAGCAGCCGACAGGGCCCACGGGTGGGTACACCTGAAGCTTTCTTT
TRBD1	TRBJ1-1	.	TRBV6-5	CASSLHGDRGMAFF	TGTGCCAGCAGTCTGCACGGGGACAGGGGTATGGCTTTCTTT
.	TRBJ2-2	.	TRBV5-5	CASSLAQGSTGELFF	TGTGCCAGCAGCTTGGCCCAGGGGAGCACCGGGGAGCTGTTTTTT
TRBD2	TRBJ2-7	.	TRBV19	CASTTGGRAREQYF	TGTGCCAGTACTACAGGAGGGAGGGCCAGGGAGCAGTACTTC
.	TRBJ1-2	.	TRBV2	CASSEWTAPNYGYTF	TGTGCCAGCAGTGAGTGGACAGCTCCTAACTATGGCTACACCTTC
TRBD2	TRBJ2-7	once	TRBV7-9	CASSPPGTSLLEQYF	TGTGCCAGCAGTCCCCCCGGGACTAGCCTCCTCGAGCAGTACTTC
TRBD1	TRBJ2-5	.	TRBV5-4	CASSISTGWQETQYF	TGTGCCAGCAGCATATCGACAGGGTGGCAAGAGACCCAGTACTTC
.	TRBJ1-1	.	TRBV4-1	CASSHPGTAHTEAFF	TGCGCCAGCAGCCACCCCGGGACCGCTCACACTGAAGCTTTCTTT
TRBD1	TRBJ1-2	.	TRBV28	CASSSGQGVQGYTF	TGTGCCAGCAGTTCCGGACAGGGGGTGCAGGGCTACACCTTC
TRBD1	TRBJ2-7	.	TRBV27	CASSSGTGSIYEQYF	TGTGCCAGCAGTTCGGGGACAGGGAGTATCTACGAGCAGTACTTC
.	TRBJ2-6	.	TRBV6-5	CASGTSGANVLTF	TGTGCCAGCGGGACCTCTGGGGCCAACGTCCTGACTTTC
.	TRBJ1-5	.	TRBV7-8	CASSRRGDKPQHF	TGTGCCAGCAGCCGCCGCGGTGACAAGCCCCAGCATTTT
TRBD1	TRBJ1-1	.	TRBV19	CASSWAGGSIHTEAFF	TGTGCCAGTAGTTGGGCAGGGGGGAGCATTCACACTGAAGCTTTCTTT
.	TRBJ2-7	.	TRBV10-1	CASSGLEQSYEQYF	TGCGCCAGCAGTGGTTTGGAACAGTCCTACGAGCAGTACTTC
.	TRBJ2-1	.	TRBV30	CAWSGYPWFF	TGTGCCTGGAGTGGATATCCTTGGTTCTTC
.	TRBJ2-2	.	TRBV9	CASSVSGDFFTGELFF	TGTGCCAGCAGCGTCTCAGGGGATTTTTTTACCGGGGAGCTGTTTTTT
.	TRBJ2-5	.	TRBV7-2	CASSLGGQGGETQYF	TGTGCCAGCAGCTTGGGTGGGCAGGGAGGAGAGACCCAGTACTTC